Below are 30 T cell receptor beta chains sequenced from a single sample in a study of OX40 agonist ivuxolimab in advanced cancers. The assay was immunoSEQ multiplex PCR, and TCRdb's table has in-frame clones only and misses some. Of roughly 80,000 clones in the sample, approximately 85% were seen once. Sequencing used CD4+ or CD8+ T cells sorted from blood, obtained in a trial of the OX40 agonist ivuxolimab. Receptors originate from an adult with an advanced solid tumor such as melanoma, head and neck, liver or kidney cancer.

This clone was seen a single time. The rearrangement uses TRBV19 and TRBJ2-1, with D possibly being TRBD1 (5 bases). CDR3 size: 16 residues. Germline CDR1 LNHDA, CDR2 SQIVND (reference sequence). Trimming pared 0 bases from V and 2 bases from J, leaving 11 bases between. DNA for the CDR3: TGTGCCAGTAGTATAGACCGGGCAGGGACCTACAATGAGCAGTTCTTC. Its protein product is CASSIDRAGTYNEQFF.

The chain recombines TRBV18 with TRBJ1-1; D remains unclear. The V end lost 0 bases, the J end lost 5 bases, and 10 bases lay between the germline ends. Germline loops: CDR1 KGHSH, CDR2 LQKENI. This CDR3 spans 14 amino acids. The CDR3 region has the DNA TGTGCCAGCTCACCACCGTCGAGGGAGACTGAAGCTTTCTTT. Its protein product is CASSPPSRETEAFF.

This clone was picked up a small number of times. The chain employs TRBV11-2 and TRBJ2-2, with D possibly TRBD2 on 5 matching bases. V was trimmed by 3 bases and J by 2 bases, leaving 7 bases between them. Germline assignment: CDR1 SGHAT and CDR2 FQNNGV. The CDR3 is 14 residues long. The CDR3 loop reads CASSFSGNTGELFF. CDR3 coding DNA: TGTGCCAGCAGCTTCTCGGGAAACACCGGGGAGCTGTTTTTT.

This chain uses TRBV5-6 with TRBJ2-1; D may be TRBD1 or TRBD2 (6 bases each). The V end was cut by 3 bases, the J end by 15 bases, with 16 bases between. Germline V gives CDR1 SGHDT, CDR2 YYEEEE. CDR3 length: 12 amino acids. CDR3 sequence reads: CASSWRGTPWFF. The CDR3 DNA is TGTGCCAGCAGCTGGAGGGGGACCCCCTGGTTCTTC.

The chain links TRBV7-6 to TRBJ1-1; D ambiguous. Between the trimmed V and J ends, which lost 4 bases and 3 bases, there was a span of 9 bases. The CDR3 runs 13 residues. Germline V CDR1 and CDR2: SGHVS, FNYEAQ. CDR3 amino acids: CASSSAGYTEAFF. The CDR3 DNA reads as TGTGCCAGCAGCTCGGCAGGATACACTGAAGCTTTCTTT. Full variable domain (missing parts from reference TRBV7-6 and TRBJ1-1): GAGVSQSPRYKVTKRGQDVALRCDPISGHVSLYWYRQALGQGPEFLTYFNYEAQQDKSGLPNDRFSAERPEGSISTLTIQRTEQRDSAMYRCASSSAGYTEAFFGQGTRLTVV.

The V and J genes are TRBV30 and TRBJ2-7, with TRBD2 identical over 14 bases. V dropped 3 bases and J dropped 2; count of bases not matched to a gene: 0. This CDR3 region has 14 residues. Germline values: CDR1 GTSNPN, CDR2 SVGIG (reference sequence). CDR3 bases: TGTGCCTGGAGGACTAGCGGGGGGGCCTACGAGCAGTACTTC. Translating it yields CAWRTSGGAYEQYF.

This clone was detected only a few times. V gene TRBV28 combines with J gene TRBJ1-5; unclear D gene. The V end lost 5 bases, the J end lost 5 bases, and 13 bases lay between the germline ends. The germline V gene has CDR1 MDHEN and CDR2 SYDVKM. The length of the CDR3 is 14 residues. CDR3 region: CASSPQATDQPQHF. Written as DNA, the CDR3 is TGTGCCAGCAGTCCTCAGGCCACGGATCAGCCCCAGCATTTT.

The V and J genes are TRBV7-3 and TRBJ2-1; the match to TRBD2 covers 7 bases. V lost 4 bases to trimming and J lost 5 bases; unmatched junction nucleotides: 8. Per the germline V gene, CDR1 is SGHTA and CDR2 is FQGTGA. The CDR3 is 15 amino acids. CDR3 nucleotide sequence: TGTGCCAGCAGCTCGTTAGCGGGTGAGGACAATGAGCAGTTCTTC. This translates into CASSSLAGEDNEQFF.

The CDR3 sequence is CASSVTSGVGTEAFF. The DNA of the CDR3 is TGTGCCAGCAGCGTTACGTCGGGGGTGGGGACTGAAGCTTTCTTT. This chain joins TRBV9 and TRBJ1-1, with D possibly TRBD1 on 5 matching bases. The CDR3 runs to 15 residues. The V gene's germline CDR1 is SGDLS and CDR2 YYNGEE. Trimming cost V 2 bases and J 5 bases, with 16 bases left between them.

This clone has just one count. The rearrangement joins TRBV2 to TRBJ2-1, with D hard to call. The length of the CDR3 is 11 residues. Germline lookup yields CDR1 SNHLY and CDR2 FYNNEI. V shed 3 bases and J shed 4 bases, with 1 base lying between them. The CDR3 protein is CASSDYNEQFF. The CDR3 DNA is TGTGCCAGCAGTGATTACAATGAGCAGTTCTTC.

J is TRBJ1-1 and V is TRBV6-4; 7 nucleotides agree with TRBD1. Germline V lookup: CDR1 MRHNA, CDR2 SNTAGT. J lost 8 bases, V lost 3 bases, and 6 bases had no gene match. CDR3 length equals 13 residues. CDR3 bases: TGTGCCAGCAGTGAAAGACAGGGAAGGGAAGCTTTCTTT. This gives the protein CASSERQGREAFF.

The chain uses TRBV28 and TRBJ1-4; D not certain. V was clipped by 4 bases and J by 6 bases, with 9 bases between them. Germline-derived CDR1 and CDR2 are MDHEN and SYDVKM. This CDR3 has 13 amino acids. The CDR3 protein is CASSSRGDEKLFF. The DNA of the CDR3 is TGTGCCAGCAGTTCGCGCGGGGATGAAAAACTGTTTTTT.

The chain combines TRBV4-2 with TRBJ2-1; D possibly corresponds to TRBD2 (5 bases). Germline-derived CDR1 and CDR2 are LGHNA and YNFKEQ. There are 17 residues in the CDR3. V was clipped by 0 bases and J by 7 bases, with 19 bases between them. CDR3 sequence (DNA): TGTGCCAGCAGCCAAGATGGGGTTTTGGGAGTTCTGAATGAGCAGTTCTTC. Its translation is CASSQDGVLGVLNEQFF.

V usage is TRBV9 and J usage is TRBJ1-2; D unclear. Trimming removed 0 bases from V and 8 bases from J, with 11 bases in between. The germline V gene encodes CDR1 SGDLS and CDR2 YYNGEE. This CDR3 contains 13 residues. The CDR3 DNA reads TGTGCCAGCAGCGTAGGGGTTACTGGCGGCTACACCTTC. Protein sequence: CASSVGVTGGYTF.

The chain is built from TRBV11-3 and TRBJ1-1; 9 bases agree with TRBD1. Looked up from germline, CDR1 is SGHNT and CDR2 is YENEEA. CDR3 length equals 15 residues. Losses at the gene ends were 5 bases for V and 0 bases for J; bases not matched to a gene: 4. The CDR3 spells CASSPRQGVNTEAFF. CDR3 coding DNA: TGTGCCAGCAGCCCCCGACAGGGGGTGAACACTGAAGCTTTCTTT.

The V gene is TRBV5-1, the J gene TRBJ2-3; possibly TRBD1 or TRBD2 for D (5 bases each). This CDR3 region has 17 residues. V was cut by 1 base and J by 2 bases, with 17 bases left in between. Germline assignment: CDR1 SGHRS and CDR2 YFSETQ. CDR3 DNA sequence: TGCGCCAGCAGCTTGATGGGTAGGGGACGGGTCACAGATACGCAGTATTTT. Translated: CASSLMGRGRVTDTQYF.

The chain is built from TRBV19 and TRBJ1-2; D may be TRBD1 (5 bases). Trimming stripped 3 bases from V and 4 bases from J, with 12 bases between. The V gene's germline CDR1 is LNHDA and CDR2 SQIVND (reference sequence). This CDR3 comprises 14 residues. This CDR3 reads CASSIAGTSYGYTF. For the CDR3, the DNA is TGTGCCAGTAGTATTGCAGGGACGAGCTATGGCTACACCTTC.

V and J are TRBV29-1 and TRBJ2-3; D is possibly TRBD2 (6 bases). The V gene lost 1 base and the J gene lost 2 bases, with 16 bases spanning the gap. Per the germline V gene, CDR1 is SQVTM and CDR2 is ANQGSEA. The length of the CDR3 is 16 residues. CDR3 region: CSVEASVRLSTDTQYF. In DNA, the CDR3 is TGCAGCGTTGAAGCTAGCGTCCGTCTTTCCACAGATACGCAGTATTTT.

The CDR3 DNA sequence: TGTGCCAGCAGCGCCGGACTAGCGGATATGAGTGATACGCAGTATTTT. It translates to CASSAGLADMSDTQYF. This chain uses TRBV9 with TRBJ2-3, with TRBD2 identical over 10 bases. CDR1 and CDR2 from the germline V gene are SGDLS and YYNGEE. Unmatched junction bases numbered 10, after V lost 3 bases and J lost 6 bases. The CDR3 totals 16 residues.

This clone was counted once. This chain uses TRBV6-1 with TRBJ2-5; D is possibly TRBD2 (6 bases). The CDR3 has 13 amino acids. Between the trimmed V and J ends, which lost 0 bases and 4 bases, there was a span of 6 bases. In germline, CDR1 is MNHNS, CDR2 SASEGT. CDR3 region: CASSEAGGETQYF. The CDR3 coding sequence is TGTGCCAGCAGTGAAGCCGGGGGAGAGACCCAGTACTTC.

The chain joins TRBV9 to TRBJ2-1, with 7 nucleotides matching TRBD2. The CDR3 consists of 16 residues. With 1 base clipped from V and 0 bases from J, the junction kept 4 bases outside the gene matches. The germline V gene encodes CDR1 SGDLS and CDR2 YYNGEE. The CDR3 spells CASSVLPGGSYNEQFF. Here the CDR3 DNA reads TGTGCCAGCAGCGTACTCCCGGGGGGCTCCTACAATGAGCAGTTCTTC.

The rearrangement joins TRBV2 to TRBJ1-5; 10 bases agree with TRBD1. The CDR3 sequence is 15 residues long. Germline assignment: CDR1 SNHLY and CDR2 FYNNEI. Trimming took 6 bases from V and 1 from J; bases not matched to a gene: 3. CDR3 DNA sequence: TGTGCCAGCAGGATGACAGGGGGCAGCAATCAGCCCCAGCATTTT. The encoded protein is CASRMTGGSNQPQHF.

The V call is TRBV30, the J call TRBJ1-1, with a possible D match to TRBD1 (5 bases). This CDR3 has 13 amino acids. The germline V and J ends were trimmed by 4 bases and 0 bases, with 9 bases remaining between them. Germline V gene sequence: CDR1 GTSNPN, CDR2 SVGIG (reference sequence). The DNA for the CDR3 is TGTGCCTGGATCAGGGCCATGAACACTGAAGCTTTCTTT. Its protein is CAWIRAMNTEAFF. Filled out from reference TRBV30 and TRBJ1-1, the complete variable domain reads SQTIHQWPATLVQPVGSPLSLECTVEGTSNPNLYWYRQAAGRGLQLLFYSVGIGQISSEVPQNLSASRPQDRQFILSSKKLLLSDSGFYLCAWIRAMNTEAFFGQGTRLTVV.

DNA for the CDR3: TGTGCCAGCAGCTTAGTTGGAGGGGACACTGAAGCTTTCTTT. As protein: CASSLVGGDTEAFF. The chain carries TRBV7-8 and TRBJ1-1; TRBD1 is a possible D gene (5 bases). The CDR3 covers 14 residues. V was trimmed by 1 base and J by 3 bases, leaving 9 bases between them. In germline, CDR1 is SGHVS, CDR2 FQNEAQ.

The chain carries TRBV7-2 and TRBJ2-3; D is ambiguous. Trimming removed 5 bases at V and 6 bases at J, with 12 bases between. The CDR3 is 13 residues long. From germline, CDR1 is SGHTA and CDR2 FQGNSA. The CDR3: CASSMDPRDTQYF. The CDR3 DNA follows: TGTGCCAGCAGCATGGACCCGCGGGATACGCAGTATTTT.

The gene calls are TRBV5-1 and TRBJ1-5; D is perhaps TRBD1 (5 bases). Germline assignment: CDR1 SGHRS and CDR2 YFSETQ. CDR3 length equals 14 residues. The V end lost 4 bases, the J end lost 5 bases, and 13 bases lay between the germline ends. As DNA, the CDR3 is TGCGCCAGCAGCCCGGAGGCAGGGTATCAGCCCCAGCATTTT. Its translation: CASSPEAGYQPQHF.

V is TRBV5-5 and J is TRBJ2-7; tentatively, D is TRBD1 (5 bases). This CDR3 region has 12 residues. CDR1 and CDR2 (germline): SGHKS, YYEKEE (reference sequence). Trimming took off 4 bases at V and 3 bases at J, with 8 bases between the two ends. The CDR3: CASSRQSYEQYF. CDR3 sequence (DNA): TGTGCCAGCAGCCGACAGAGCTACGAGCAGTACTTC. Full variable domain (rest looked up from reference TRBV5-5 and TRBJ2-7): DAGVTQSPTHLIKTRGQQVTLRCSPISGHKSVSWYQQVLGQGPQFIFQYYEKEERGRGNFPDRFSARQFPNYSSELNVNALLLGDSALYLCASSRQSYEQYFGPGTRLTVT.

The chain links TRBV7-8 to TRBJ2-6; D not certain. The ends were cut back, 5 bases at V and 0 bases at J, with 11 bases in the middle. The V gene's germline CDR1 is SGHVS and CDR2 FQNEAQ. CDR3 length equals 16 residues. Written as DNA, the CDR3 is TGTGCCAGCAGCGTGGGATCCATCTCTGGGGCCAACGTCCTGACTTTC. Its translation is CASSVGSISGANVLTF.

The rearrangement uses TRBV7-2 and TRBJ2-1; TRBD2 matches 7 bases. J gave up 4 bases and V 5 bases, and 14 bases lay outside the gene matches. Germline V lookup: CDR1 SGHTA, CDR2 FQGNSA. This CDR3 spans 17 amino acids. The CDR3 nucleotides read TGTGCCAGCAGCCCCGGGTGGTCGGGGGGACGGTACAATGAGCAGTTCTTC. The encoded protein is CASSPGWSGGRYNEQFF.

The chain couples TRBV6-1 to TRBJ1-1; D gene ambiguous. With 7 bases removed from V and 7 bases from J, the gap between germline ends came to 10 bases. The CDR3 runs to 11 residues. The germline CDR1 and CDR2 sequences are MNHNS and SASEGT. The CDR3 bases are TGTGCCAGCAACTTACAGATTGAAGCTTTCTTT. It codes for CASNLQIEAFF.